The sequence of this TCR beta chain was determined in a study of T cell repertoires in cytomegalovirus infection. Overall study: Evidence of both CMV infection and a matching HLA type came from public TCR beta signatures.

This clonotype was counted a few times. Its antigen is still unknown. Findings and caveats of the study: Ex vivo responses were dominated by HLA-C-restricted CMV-specific TCR beta clonotypes. Identification of carriers of CMV plus the relevant HLA was achieved through cumulative public TCR beta family frequency.

The CDR3 is made up of 14 amino acids. Germline V gene lookup returns CDR1 SGHAT and CDR2 FQNNGV. V was pared by 3 bases and J by 6 bases, with 6 bases of the junction left unmatched. TCRdb re-called the reads with MiXCR, one entry per CDR3 protein. The data show roughly 760,000 distinct CDR3 sequences, with roughly 35% seen just once and 2.5% to 3% held by the top ten. The sequence came from a human donor in good health (CMV status not recorded). Some clones in this sample may be carry-over from other donors' samples. This chain joins TRBV11-2 and TRBJ2-7, with 9 positions matching TRBD1. Sequencing was performed on PBMCs. The CDR3 DNA is TGTGCCAGCAGCTTGGGGACAGGGATCTCCGAGCAGTACTTC. This codes for CASSLGTGISEQYF.